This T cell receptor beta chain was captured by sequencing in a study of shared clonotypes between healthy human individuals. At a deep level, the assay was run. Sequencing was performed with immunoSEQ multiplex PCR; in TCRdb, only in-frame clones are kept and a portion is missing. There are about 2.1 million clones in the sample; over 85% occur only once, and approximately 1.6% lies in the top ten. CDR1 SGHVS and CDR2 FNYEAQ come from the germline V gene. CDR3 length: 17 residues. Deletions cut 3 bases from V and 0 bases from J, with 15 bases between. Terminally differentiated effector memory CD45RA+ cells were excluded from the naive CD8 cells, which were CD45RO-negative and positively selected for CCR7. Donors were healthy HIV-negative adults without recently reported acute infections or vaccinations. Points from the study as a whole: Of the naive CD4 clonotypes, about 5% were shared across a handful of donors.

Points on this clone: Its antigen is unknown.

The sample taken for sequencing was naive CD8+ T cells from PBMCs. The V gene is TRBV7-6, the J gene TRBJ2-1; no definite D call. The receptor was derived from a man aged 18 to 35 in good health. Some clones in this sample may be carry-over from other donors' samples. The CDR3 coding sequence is TGTGCCAGCAGCTTTGGCCCGGACGGTAGCTCCTACAATGAGCAGTTCTTC. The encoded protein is CASSFGPDGSSYNEQFF.